The source of this T cell receptor beta chain is a study of STAT5B mutations in CD4+ large granular lymphocyte leukemia. This CDR3 spans 14 amino acids. Trimming removed 2 bases from V and 3 bases from J, with 8 bases in between. Germline loops: CDR1 SGHAT, CDR2 FQNNGV. The protocol was immunoSEQ multiplex PCR, while the TCRdb copy is restricted to in-frame clones and leaves out a portion. The sample records around 5,000 clones, around 88% being singletons. This TCR was recovered from a man aged 40-49 years with CD4+ T-cell large granular lymphocyte leukemia. Sample: PBMCs. This chain joins TRBV11-2 and TRBJ1-3, with D unresolved. In DNA, the CDR3 is TGTGCCAGCAGCTTACACCGGGATGGAAACACCATATATTTT. This codes for CASSLHRDGNTIYF.